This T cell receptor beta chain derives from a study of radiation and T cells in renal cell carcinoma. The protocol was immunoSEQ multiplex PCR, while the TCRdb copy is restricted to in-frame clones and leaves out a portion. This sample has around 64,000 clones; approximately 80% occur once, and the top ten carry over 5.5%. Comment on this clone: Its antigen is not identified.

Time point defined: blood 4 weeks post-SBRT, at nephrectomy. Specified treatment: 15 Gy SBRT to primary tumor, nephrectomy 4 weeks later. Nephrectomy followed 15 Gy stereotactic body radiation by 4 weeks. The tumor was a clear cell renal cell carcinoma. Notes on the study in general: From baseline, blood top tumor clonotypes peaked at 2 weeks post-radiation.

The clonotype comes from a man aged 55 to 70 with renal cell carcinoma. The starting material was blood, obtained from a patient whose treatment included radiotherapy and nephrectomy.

DNA of the CDR3: TGCGCCAGCAGCTTACCCTCCCGACAGCTCGGGGATACGCAGTATTTT. This translates into CASSLPSRQLGDTQYF. The chain recombines TRBV5-1 with TRBJ2-3; a weak D match, TRBD1 (5 bases). Germline CDR1 is SGHRS and CDR2 is YFSETQ. The ends were cut back, 2 bases at V and 6 bases at J, with 19 bases in the middle. The CDR3 consists of 16 residues.